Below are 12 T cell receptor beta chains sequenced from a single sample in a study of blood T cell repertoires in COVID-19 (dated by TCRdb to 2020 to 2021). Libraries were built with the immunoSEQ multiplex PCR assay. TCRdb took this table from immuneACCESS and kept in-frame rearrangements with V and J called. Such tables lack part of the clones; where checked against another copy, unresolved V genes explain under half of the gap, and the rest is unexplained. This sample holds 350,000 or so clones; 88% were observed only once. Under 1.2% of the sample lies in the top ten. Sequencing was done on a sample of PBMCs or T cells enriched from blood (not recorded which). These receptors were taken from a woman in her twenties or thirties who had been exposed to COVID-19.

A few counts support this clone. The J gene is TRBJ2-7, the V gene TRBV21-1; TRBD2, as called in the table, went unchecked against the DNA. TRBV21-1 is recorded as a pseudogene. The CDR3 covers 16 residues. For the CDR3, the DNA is TGTGCCAGCAGCAAGAGAACACTCGGGACTCCCATCGAGCAGTACTTC. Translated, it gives CASSKRTLGTPIEQYF.

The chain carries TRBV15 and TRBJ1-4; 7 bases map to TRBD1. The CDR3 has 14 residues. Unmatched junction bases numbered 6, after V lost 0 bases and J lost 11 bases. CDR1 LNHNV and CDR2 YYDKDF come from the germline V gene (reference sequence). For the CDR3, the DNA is TGTGCCACCAGCAGAGATAGCGTGACAGGGAAACTGTTTTTT. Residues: CATSRDSVTGKLFF.

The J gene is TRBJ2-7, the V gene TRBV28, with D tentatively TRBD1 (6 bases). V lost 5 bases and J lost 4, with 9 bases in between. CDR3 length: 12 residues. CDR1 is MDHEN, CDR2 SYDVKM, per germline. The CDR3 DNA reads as TGTGCCAGCAGTGGGGGCTTGTACGAGCAGTACTTC. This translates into CASSGGLYEQYF.

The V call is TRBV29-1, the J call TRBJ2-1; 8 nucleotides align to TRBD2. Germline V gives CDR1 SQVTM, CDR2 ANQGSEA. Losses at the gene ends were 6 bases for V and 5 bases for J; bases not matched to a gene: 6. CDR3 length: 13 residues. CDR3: CSVGREADNEQFF. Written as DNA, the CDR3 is TGCAGCGTGGGGCGGGAGGCGGACAATGAGCAGTTCTTC.

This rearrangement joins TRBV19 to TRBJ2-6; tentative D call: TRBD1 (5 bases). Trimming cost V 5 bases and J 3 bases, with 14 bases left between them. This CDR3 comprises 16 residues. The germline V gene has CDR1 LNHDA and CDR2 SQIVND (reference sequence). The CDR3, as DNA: TGTGCCAGTAGTGGAAACCTAGGGGTTGGGGCCAACGTCCTGACTTTC. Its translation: CASSGNLGVGANVLTF. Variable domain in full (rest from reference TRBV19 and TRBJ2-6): DGGITQSPKYLFRKEGQNVTLSCEQNLNHDAMYWYRQDPGQGLRLIYYSQIVNDFQKGDIAEGYSVSREKKESFPLTVTSAQKNPTAFYLCASSGNLGVGANVLTFGAGSRLTVL.

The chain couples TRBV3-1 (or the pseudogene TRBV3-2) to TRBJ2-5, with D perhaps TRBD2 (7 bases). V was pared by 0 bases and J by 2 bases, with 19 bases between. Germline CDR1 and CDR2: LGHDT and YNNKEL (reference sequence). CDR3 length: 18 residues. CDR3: CASSQDPPGGPKQETQYF. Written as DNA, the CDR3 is TGTGCCAGCAGCCAAGATCCCCCCGGGGGGCCCAAGCAAGAGACCCAGTACTTC.

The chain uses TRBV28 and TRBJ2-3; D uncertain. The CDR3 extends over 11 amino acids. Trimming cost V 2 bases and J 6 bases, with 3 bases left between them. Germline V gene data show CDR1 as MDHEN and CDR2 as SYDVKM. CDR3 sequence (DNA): TGTGCCAGCAGTTTACTTGATACGCAGTATTTT. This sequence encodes CASSLLDTQYF. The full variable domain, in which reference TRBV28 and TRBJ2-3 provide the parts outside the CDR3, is DVKVTQSSRYLVKRTGEKVFLECVQDMDHENMFWYRQDPGLGLRLIYFSYDVKMKEKGDIPEGYSVSREKKERFSLILESASTNQTSMYLCASSLLDTQYFGPGTRLTVL.

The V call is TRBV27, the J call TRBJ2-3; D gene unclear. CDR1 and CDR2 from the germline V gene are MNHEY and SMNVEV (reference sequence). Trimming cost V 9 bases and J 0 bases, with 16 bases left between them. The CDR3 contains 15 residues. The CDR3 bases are TGTGCCAGTCGAGTTCATACCGGGAGCACAGATACGCAGTATTTT. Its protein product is CASRVHTGSTDTQYF.

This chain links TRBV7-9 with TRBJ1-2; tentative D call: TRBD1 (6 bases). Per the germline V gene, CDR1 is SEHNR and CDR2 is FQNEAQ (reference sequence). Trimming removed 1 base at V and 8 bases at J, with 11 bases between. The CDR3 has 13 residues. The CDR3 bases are TGTGCCAGCAGCTTAGTAACAGGGAGCGGCTACACCTTC. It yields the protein CASSLVTGSGYTF.

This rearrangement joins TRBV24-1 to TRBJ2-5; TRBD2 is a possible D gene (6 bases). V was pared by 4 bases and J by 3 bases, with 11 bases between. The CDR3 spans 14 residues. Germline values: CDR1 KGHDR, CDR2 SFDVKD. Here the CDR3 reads CATSETGEKETQYF. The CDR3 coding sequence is TGTGCCACCAGTGAGACGGGAGAAAAAGAGACCCAGTACTTC.

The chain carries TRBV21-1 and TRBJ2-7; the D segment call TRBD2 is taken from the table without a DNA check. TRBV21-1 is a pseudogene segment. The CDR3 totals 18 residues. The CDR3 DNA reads TGTGCCAGCAGCTTCAATGTTCAAGGGAGGGGGAACCTGGACGAGCAGTACTTC. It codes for CASSFNVQGRGNLDEQYF.

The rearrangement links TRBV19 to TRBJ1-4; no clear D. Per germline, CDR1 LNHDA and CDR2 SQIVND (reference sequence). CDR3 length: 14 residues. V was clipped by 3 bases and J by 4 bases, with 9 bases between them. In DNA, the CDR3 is TGTGCCAGTAGTATCGGCAGGTTTAATGAAAAACTGTTTTTT. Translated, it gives CASSIGRFNEKLFF. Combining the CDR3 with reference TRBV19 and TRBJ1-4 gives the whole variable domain DGGITQSPKYLFRKEGQNVTLSCEQNLNHDAMYWYRQDPGQGLRLIYYSQIVNDFQKGDIAEGYSVSREKKESFPLTVTSAQKNPTAFYLCASSIGRFNEKLFFGSGTQLSVL.